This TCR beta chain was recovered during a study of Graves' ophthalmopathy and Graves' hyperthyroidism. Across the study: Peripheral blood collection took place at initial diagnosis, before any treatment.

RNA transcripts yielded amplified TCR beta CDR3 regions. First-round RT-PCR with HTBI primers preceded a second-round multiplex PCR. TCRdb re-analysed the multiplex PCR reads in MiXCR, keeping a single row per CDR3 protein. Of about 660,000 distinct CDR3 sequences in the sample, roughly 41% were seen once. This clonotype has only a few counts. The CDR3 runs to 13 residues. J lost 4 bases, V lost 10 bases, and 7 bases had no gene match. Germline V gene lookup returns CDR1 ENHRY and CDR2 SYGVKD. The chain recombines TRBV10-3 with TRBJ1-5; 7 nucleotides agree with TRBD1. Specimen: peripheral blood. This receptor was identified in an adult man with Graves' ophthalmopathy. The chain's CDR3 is CASTRDRNQPQHF. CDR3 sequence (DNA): TGTGCCAGCACCCGGGACAGAAATCAGCCCCAGCATTTT.